These 13 T cell receptor beta chains were all obtained from the same sample, sequenced in a study of blood T cell repertoires in COVID-19. Only in-frame clones appear in the TCRdb table, and some are missing; sequencing was by immunoSEQ multiplex PCR. Among about 310,000 clones listed, around nine tenths were seen once. The specimen sequenced was PBMCs or T cells enriched from blood (not recorded which). The receptors shown here come from a woman in her thirties or forties who had recovered from COVID-19.

The V gene is TRBV6-5, the J gene TRBJ2-7; TRBD1 might be the D (6 bases). The CDR3 sequence is 13 residues long. V gave up 10 bases and J gave up 5 bases, with 18 bases separating them. Germline assignment: CDR1 MNHEY and CDR2 SVGAGI. The CDR3 loop is CATRQDEEHEQYF. The CDR3 DNA sequence: TGTGCCACCCGACAGGACGAGGAACACGAGCAGTACTTC.

This chain connects TRBV7-8 to TRBJ2-1, with D unclear. The V gene lost 5 bases and the J gene lost 8 bases, with 22 bases spanning the gap. The CDR3 runs 16 residues. The germline V gene encodes CDR1 SGHVS and CDR2 FQNEAQ. DNA for the CDR3: TGTGCCAGCAGCCCGAGGTCTGCGCTAGAACTTGATGAGCAGTTCTTC. The encoded protein is CASSPRSALELDEQFF.

V usage is TRBV28 and J usage is TRBJ2-7; 7 positions match TRBD1. Losses at the gene ends were 6 bases for V and 0 bases for J; bases not matched to a gene: 5. Germline lookup yields CDR1 MDHEN and CDR2 SYDVKM. The CDR3 is 14 residues long. CDR3 in DNA: TGTGCCAGCAGCCGACGACAGGGCTCCTACGAGCAGTACTTC. It is translated as CASSRRQGSYEQYF.

The chain carries TRBV6-1 and TRBJ2-7, with D hard to call. Germline assignment: CDR1 MNHNS and CDR2 SASEGT. The CDR3 spans 12 residues. Trimming took 3 bases from V and 3 from J, leaving 6 bases between them. In DNA, the CDR3 is TGTGCCAGCAGTGACAGTGGCTACGAGCAGTACTTC. Its protein product is CASSDSGYEQYF.

In this sample, this clone turned up once. The chain couples TRBV18 to TRBJ1-5, with 8 positions matching TRBD1. CDR1 KGHSH and CDR2 LQKENI come from the germline V gene. This CDR3 is built from 13 residues. V lost 6 bases, J lost 5 bases, and 3 bases stayed unmatched. The CDR3 region has the DNA TGTGCCAGCTCCAAGGACAGGGATCAGCCCCAGCATTTT. It translates to CASSKDRDQPQHF.

This rearrangement joins TRBV4-2 to TRBJ2-7; D might be TRBD1 (6 bases). Germline CDR1 LGHNA, CDR2 YNFKEQ. CDR3 length: 12 residues. Trimming removed 2 bases from V and 5 bases from J, with 7 bases in between. The CDR3 loop reads CASSQQGNEQYF. In DNA, the CDR3 is TGTGCCAGCAGCCAACAGGGGAACGAGCAGTACTTC.

The CDR3 DNA sequence: TGTGCCTGGTCCCGAGGGGGCATGTCAGATACGCAGTATTTT. Translating gives CAWSRGGMSDTQYF. The chain has TRBV30 and TRBJ2-3; 7 bases are a match to TRBD1. J gave up 4 bases and V 5 bases, and 9 bases lay outside the gene matches. CDR3 length: 14 amino acids. In germline, CDR1 is GTSNPN, CDR2 SVGIG (reference sequence).

The chain links TRBV7-2 to TRBJ1-5; D not certain. The length of the CDR3 is 13 residues. The germline CDR1 and CDR2 sequences are SGHTA and FQGNSA. V shed 5 bases and J shed 5 bases, with 10 bases lying between them. CDR3 nucleotides: TGTGCCAGCAGCGGTGAACGGGATCAGCCCCAGCATTTT. This translates into CASSGERDQPQHF. The full variable domain, its missing parts supplied by reference TRBV7-2 and TRBJ1-5, is GAGVSQSPSNKVTEKGKDVELRCDPISGHTALYWYRQSLGQGLEFLIYFQGNSAPDKSGLPSDRFSAERTGGSVSTLTIQRTQQEDSAVYLCASSGERDQPQHFGDGTRLSIL.

This chain uses TRBV24-1 with TRBJ2-1, with 10 bases aligning to TRBD1. J lost 7 bases, V lost 0 bases, and 5 bases had no gene match. The CDR3 has 16 residues. CDR1 and CDR2 from the germline V gene are KGHDR and SFDVKD. CDR3 in DNA: TGTGCCACCAGTGATTTGAAGGACAGGGGGGGAAATGAGCAGTTCTTC. The encoded protein is CATSDLKDRGGNEQFF.

This clone is labeled medium-sized. CDR3 in amino acids: CASRWDSPYEQYF. The CDR3 coding sequence is TGTGCCAGCAGATGGGACAGCCCCTACGAGCAGTACTTC. This rearrangement joins TRBV21-1 to TRBJ2-7; no check of the table's D call, TRBD1, against the DNA was made. TRBV21-1 is classified as a pseudogene. CDR3 size: 13 residues.

The chain has TRBV5-6 and TRBJ2-7, with D possibly matching TRBD1 (6 bases). V dropped 2 bases and J dropped 3 bases, with 15 bases sitting between them. Germline values: CDR1 SGHDT, CDR2 YYEEEE. The CDR3 contains 15 residues. DNA for the CDR3: TGTGCCAGCAGCTTTAAGAACAGGGCCCTCTACGAGCAGTACTTC. It encodes CASSFKNRALYEQYF.

The rearrangement uses TRBV11-3 and TRBJ2-3; 8 bases map to TRBD1. This CDR3 comprises 16 residues. The V gene's germline CDR1 is SGHNT and CDR2 YENEEA. Trimming cost V 0 bases and J 2 bases; bases outside gene matches: 4. CDR3 residues: CASSLDGQGNTDTQYF. The DNA of the CDR3 is TGTGCCAGCAGCTTAGACGGACAGGGCAACACAGATACGCAGTATTTT.

The CDR3 protein is CASQIGQGFNEQFF. The CDR3 nucleotides read TGTGCCAGCCAAATTGGACAGGGGTTTAATGAGCAGTTCTTC. This chain joins TRBV2 and TRBJ2-1; 9 bases agree with TRBD1. In germline, CDR1 is SNHLY, CDR2 FYNNEI. Trimming took 8 bases from V and 7 from J; bases not matched to a gene: 9. This CDR3 contains 14 residues.